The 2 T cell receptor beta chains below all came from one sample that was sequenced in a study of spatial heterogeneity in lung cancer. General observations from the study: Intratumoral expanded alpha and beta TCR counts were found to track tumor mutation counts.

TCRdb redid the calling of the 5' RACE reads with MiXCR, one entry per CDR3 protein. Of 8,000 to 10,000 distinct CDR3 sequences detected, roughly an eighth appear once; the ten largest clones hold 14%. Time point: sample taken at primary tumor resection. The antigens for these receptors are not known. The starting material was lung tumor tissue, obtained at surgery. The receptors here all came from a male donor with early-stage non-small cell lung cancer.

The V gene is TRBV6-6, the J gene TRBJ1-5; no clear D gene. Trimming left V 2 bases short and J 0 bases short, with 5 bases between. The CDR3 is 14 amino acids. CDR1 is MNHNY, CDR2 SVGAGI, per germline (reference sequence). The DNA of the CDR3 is TGTGCCAGCAGTTACGAATATAGCAATCAGCCCCAGCATTTT. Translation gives CASSYEYSNQPQHF.

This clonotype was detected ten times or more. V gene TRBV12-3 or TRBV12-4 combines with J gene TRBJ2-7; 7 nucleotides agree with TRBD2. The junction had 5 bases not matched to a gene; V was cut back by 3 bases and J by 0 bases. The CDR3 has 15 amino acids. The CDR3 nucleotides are TGTGCCAGCAGTTTGGAACTAGCGAGCTCCTACGAGCAGTACTTC. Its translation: CASSLELASSYEQYF.